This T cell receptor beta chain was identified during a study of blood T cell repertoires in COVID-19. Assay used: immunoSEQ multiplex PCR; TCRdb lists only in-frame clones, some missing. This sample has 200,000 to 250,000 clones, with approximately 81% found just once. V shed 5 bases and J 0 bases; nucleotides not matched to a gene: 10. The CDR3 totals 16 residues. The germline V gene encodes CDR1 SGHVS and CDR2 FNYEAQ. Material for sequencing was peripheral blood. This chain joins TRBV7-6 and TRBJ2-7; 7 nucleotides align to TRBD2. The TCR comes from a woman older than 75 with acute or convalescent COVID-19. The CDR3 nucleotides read TGTGCCAGCAGCCGAGACGCTAGCGGTTTCTCCTACGAGCAGTACTTC. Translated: CASSRDASGFSYEQYF.